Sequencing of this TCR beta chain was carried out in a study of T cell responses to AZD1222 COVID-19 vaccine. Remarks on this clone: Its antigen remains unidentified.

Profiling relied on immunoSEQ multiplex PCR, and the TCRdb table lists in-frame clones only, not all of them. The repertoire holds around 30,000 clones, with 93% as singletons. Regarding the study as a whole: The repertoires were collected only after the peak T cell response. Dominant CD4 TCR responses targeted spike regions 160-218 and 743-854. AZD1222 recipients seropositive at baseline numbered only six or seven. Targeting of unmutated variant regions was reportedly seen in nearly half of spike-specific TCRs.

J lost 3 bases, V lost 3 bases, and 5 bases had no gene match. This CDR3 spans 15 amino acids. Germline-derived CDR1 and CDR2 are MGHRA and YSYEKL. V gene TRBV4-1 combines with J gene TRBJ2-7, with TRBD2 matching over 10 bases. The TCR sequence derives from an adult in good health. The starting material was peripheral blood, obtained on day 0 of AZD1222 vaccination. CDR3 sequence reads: CASSHPSGSVYEQYF. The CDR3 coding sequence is TGCGCCAGCAGCCACCCTAGCGGGAGTGTCTACGAGCAGTACTTC.